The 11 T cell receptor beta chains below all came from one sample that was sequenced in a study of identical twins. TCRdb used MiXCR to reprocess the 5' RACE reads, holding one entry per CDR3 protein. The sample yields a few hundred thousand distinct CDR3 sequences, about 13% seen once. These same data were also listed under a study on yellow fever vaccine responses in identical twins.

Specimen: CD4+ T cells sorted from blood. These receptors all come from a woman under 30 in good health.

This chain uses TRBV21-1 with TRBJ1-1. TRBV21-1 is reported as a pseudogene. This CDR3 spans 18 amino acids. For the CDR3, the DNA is TGTGCCAGCAGCTTCCTATGGATGGGGGAGGTTTTGGGAACTGAAGCTTTCTTT. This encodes CASSFLWMGEVLGTEAFF.

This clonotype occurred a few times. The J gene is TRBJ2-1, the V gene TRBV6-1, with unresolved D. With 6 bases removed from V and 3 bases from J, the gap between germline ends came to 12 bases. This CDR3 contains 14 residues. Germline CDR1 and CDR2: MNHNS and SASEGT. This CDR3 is CASREKELYNEQFF. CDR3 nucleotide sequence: TGTGCCAGCAGAGAAAAGGAGCTCTACAATGAGCAGTTCTTC.

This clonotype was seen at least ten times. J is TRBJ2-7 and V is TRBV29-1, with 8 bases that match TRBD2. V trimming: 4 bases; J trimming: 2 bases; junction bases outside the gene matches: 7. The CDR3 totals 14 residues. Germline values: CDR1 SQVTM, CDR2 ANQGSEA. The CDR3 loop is CSVVHSGAAYEQYF. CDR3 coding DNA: TGCAGCGTTGTCCATAGCGGGGCTGCCTACGAGCAGTACTTC.

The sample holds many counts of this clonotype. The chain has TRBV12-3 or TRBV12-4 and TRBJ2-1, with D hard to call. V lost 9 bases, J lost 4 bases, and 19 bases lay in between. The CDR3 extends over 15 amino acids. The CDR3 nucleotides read TGTGCCAGTCGGTTGACGGCTCAACCATACAATGAGCAGTTCTTC. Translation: CASRLTAQPYNEQFF.

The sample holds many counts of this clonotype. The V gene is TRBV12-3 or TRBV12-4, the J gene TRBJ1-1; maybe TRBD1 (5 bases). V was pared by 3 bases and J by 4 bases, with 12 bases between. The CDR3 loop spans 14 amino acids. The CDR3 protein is CASSFSQGSTEAFF. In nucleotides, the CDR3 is TGTGCCAGCAGTTTCAGCCAGGGAAGCACTGAAGCTTTCTTT.

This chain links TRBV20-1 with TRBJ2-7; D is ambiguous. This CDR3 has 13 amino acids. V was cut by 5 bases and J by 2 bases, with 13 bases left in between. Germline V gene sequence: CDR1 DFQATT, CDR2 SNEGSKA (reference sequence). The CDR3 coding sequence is TGCAGTGCTCTCGACCGACCTGCCTACGAGCAGTACTTC. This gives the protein CSALDRPAYEQYF.

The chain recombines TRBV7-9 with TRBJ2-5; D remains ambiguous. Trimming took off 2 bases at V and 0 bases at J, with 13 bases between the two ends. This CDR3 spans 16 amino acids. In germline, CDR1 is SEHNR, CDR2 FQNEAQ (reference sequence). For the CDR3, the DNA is TGTGCCAGCAGCTTACAGTTGACCACACACCAAGAGACCCAGTACTTC. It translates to CASSLQLTTHQETQYF.

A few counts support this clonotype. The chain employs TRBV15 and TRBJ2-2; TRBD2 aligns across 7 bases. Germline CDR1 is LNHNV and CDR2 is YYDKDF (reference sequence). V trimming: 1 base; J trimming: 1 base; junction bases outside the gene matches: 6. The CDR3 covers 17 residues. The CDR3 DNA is TGTGCCACCAGCAGAGTGTGGCTAGCGGTGAACACCGGGGAGCTGTTTTTT. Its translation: CATSRVWLAVNTGELFF.

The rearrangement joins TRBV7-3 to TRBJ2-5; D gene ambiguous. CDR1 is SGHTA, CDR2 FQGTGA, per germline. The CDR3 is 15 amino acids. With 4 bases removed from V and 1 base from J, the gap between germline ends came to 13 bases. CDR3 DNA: TGTGCCAGCAGCTCCTGGGTCCATACCCAAGAGACCCAGTACTTC. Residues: CASSSWVHTQETQYF.

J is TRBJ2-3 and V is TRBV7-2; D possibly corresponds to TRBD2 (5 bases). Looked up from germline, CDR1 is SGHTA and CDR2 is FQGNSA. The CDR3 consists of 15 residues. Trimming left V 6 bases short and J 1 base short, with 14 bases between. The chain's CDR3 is CASRTAVTRTDTQYF. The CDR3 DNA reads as TGTGCCAGCAGAACAGCGGTTACCCGCACAGATACGCAGTATTTT.

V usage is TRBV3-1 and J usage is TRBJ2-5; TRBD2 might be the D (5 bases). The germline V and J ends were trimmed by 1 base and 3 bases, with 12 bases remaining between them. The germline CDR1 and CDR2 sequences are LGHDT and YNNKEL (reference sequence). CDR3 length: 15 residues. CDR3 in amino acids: CASSQARGAEETQYF. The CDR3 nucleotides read TGTGCCAGCAGCCAAGCCCGGGGAGCTGAAGAGACCCAGTACTTC.